A single TCR beta chain is shown here with its context. Its antigen is currently unknown. Trimming removed 0 bases from V and 5 bases from J, with 11 bases in between. This CDR3 is built from 14 residues. Germline loops: CDR1 ENHRY, CDR2 SYGVKD. The investigators sampled blood at baseline, at cycle 4 day 1, and at cycle 7 day 1. This table comes from immunoSEQ multiplex PCR, and its TCRdb copy is limited to in-frame clones, with some not included. The table records under 20,000 clones, roughly 73% of them present only once. This sample was taken from a study of OX40 agonist ivuxolimab in advanced cancers. Study-wide points: Low normalized clonal expansion also occurred in some nonresponding patients. Relative to CD4+, CD8+ T cells held more expanded clones on average.

The receptor was derived from an adult with an advanced solid tumor such as melanoma, head and neck, liver or kidney cancer. The rearrangement uses TRBV10-3 and TRBJ2-7; D is unresolved. This specimen consisted of CD4+ or CD8+ T cells sorted from blood, obtained in a trial of the OX40 agonist ivuxolimab. The CDR3 is CAISESVDRDEQYF. In DNA, the CDR3 is TGTGCCATCAGTGAGTCGGTAGACCGGGACGAGCAGTACTTC.